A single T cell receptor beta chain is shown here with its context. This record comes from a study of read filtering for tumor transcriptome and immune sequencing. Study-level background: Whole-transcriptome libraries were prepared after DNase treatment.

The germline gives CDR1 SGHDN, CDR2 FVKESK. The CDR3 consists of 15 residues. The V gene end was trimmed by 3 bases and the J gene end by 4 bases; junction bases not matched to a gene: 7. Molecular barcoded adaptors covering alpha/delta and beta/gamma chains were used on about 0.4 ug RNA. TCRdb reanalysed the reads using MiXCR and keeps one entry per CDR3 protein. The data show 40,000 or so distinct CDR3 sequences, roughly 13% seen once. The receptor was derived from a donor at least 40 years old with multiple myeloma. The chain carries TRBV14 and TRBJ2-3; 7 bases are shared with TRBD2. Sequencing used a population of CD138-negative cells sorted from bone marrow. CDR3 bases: TGTGCCAGCAGCCACCCAAGGGAGGGGCCAGATACGCAGTATTTT. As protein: CASSHPREGPDTQYF.